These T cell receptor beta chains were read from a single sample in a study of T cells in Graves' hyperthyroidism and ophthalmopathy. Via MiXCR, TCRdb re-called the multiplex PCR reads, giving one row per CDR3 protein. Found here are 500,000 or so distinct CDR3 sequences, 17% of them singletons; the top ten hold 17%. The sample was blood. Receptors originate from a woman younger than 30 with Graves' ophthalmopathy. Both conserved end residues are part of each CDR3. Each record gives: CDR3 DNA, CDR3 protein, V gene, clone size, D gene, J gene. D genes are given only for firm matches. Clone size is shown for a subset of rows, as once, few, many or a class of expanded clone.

cdr3_nt: TGTGCCAGCAGCGCGACTAGCGGGGGAGTTACCGGGGAGCTGTTTTTT
cdr3_aa: CASSATSGGVTGELFF
v_call: TRBV7-2
clone_size: many
d_call: TRBD2
j_call: TRBJ2-2

cdr3_nt: TGTGCCAGCAGCTTAGGTACCGGAGTTGCTTTGGAGACCCAGTACTTC
cdr3_aa: CASSLGTGVALETQYF
v_call: TRBV7-2
clone_size: .
d_call: .
j_call: TRBJ2-5

cdr3_nt: TGTGCCAGCAGCCAAGATTTAATCACAGATACGCAGTATTTT
cdr3_aa: CASSQDLITDTQYF
v_call: TRBV3-1
clone_size: many
d_call: .
j_call: TRBJ2-3

cdr3_nt: TGTGCCAGCAAGTCCAGGGGAGGCACTGAAGCTTTCTTT
cdr3_aa: CASKSRGGTEAFF
v_call: TRBV27
clone_size: many
d_call: .
j_call: TRBJ1-1

cdr3_nt: TGTGCCAGCAGTTTAGCCGGACAGGCTGCTCAGCCCCAGCATTTT
cdr3_aa: CASSLAGQAAQPQHF
v_call: TRBV27
clone_size: .
d_call: TRBD1
j_call: TRBJ1-5

cdr3_nt: TGTGCCAGCAGTATACAGGTGAACACTGAAGCTTTCTTT
cdr3_aa: CASSIQVNTEAFF
v_call: TRBV7-2
clone_size: many
d_call: .
j_call: TRBJ1-1

cdr3_nt: TGTGCCAGCAGTGAAGCCGGGACAGGGGATTCACCCCTCCACTTT
cdr3_aa: CASSEAGTGDSPLHF
v_call: TRBV6-1
clone_size: .
d_call: TRBD1
j_call: TRBJ1-6

cdr3_nt: TGTGCCAGCAGTCTAAATGCTAGGACAGGGGCTTCACCCCTCCACTTT
cdr3_aa: CASSLNARTGASPLHF
v_call: TRBV28
clone_size: .
d_call: TRBD1
j_call: TRBJ1-6

cdr3_nt: TGCAGTGCTAGAGGAGGGGACACTGAAGCTTTCTTT
cdr3_aa: CSARGGDTEAFF
v_call: TRBV20-1
clone_size: many
d_call: .
j_call: TRBJ1-1

cdr3_nt: TGTGCCAGCAGTTTTGGCAGGGACTATAATTCACCCCTCCACTTT
cdr3_aa: CASSFGRDYNSPLHF
v_call: TRBV27
clone_size: .
d_call: .
j_call: TRBJ1-6

cdr3_nt: TGTGCCAGCAGTCCCCCAGGGGTAGCAAACTATGGCTACACCTTC
cdr3_aa: CASSPPGVANYGYTF
v_call: TRBV12-3/TRBV12-4
clone_size: many
d_call: .
j_call: TRBJ1-2

cdr3_nt: TGTGCCAGCAGTCCCCGGTCAGGAGCGCGTGAGCAGTACTTC
cdr3_aa: CASSPRSGAREQYF
v_call: TRBV2
clone_size: many
d_call: .
j_call: TRBJ2-7

cdr3_nt: TGTGCCAGCAGTTTCCGGGGACAGGGTGTGATGGAGACCCAGTACTTC
cdr3_aa: CASSFRGQGVMETQYF
v_call: TRBV28
clone_size: .
d_call: TRBD1
j_call: TRBJ2-5

cdr3_nt: TGTGCCAGCAGTTTTGGAAGACAGGGCCGGTTTAGACCAACTAATGAAAAACTGTTTTTT
cdr3_aa: CASSFGRQGRFRPTNEKLFF
v_call: TRBV28
clone_size: .
d_call: TRBD1
j_call: TRBJ1-4

cdr3_nt: TGTCCCTGGAGTGTAGGCCCCAATGAGCAGTTCTTC
cdr3_aa: CPWSVGPNEQFF
v_call: TRBV30
clone_size: .
d_call: .
j_call: TRBJ2-1

cdr3_nt: TGTGCCAGCAGCCCCTTAGCGGGACTGGACGAGCAGTACTTC
cdr3_aa: CASSPLAGLDEQYF
v_call: TRBV7-2
clone_size: many
d_call: TRBD2
j_call: TRBJ2-7

cdr3_nt: TGTGCCAGCAGCACTCGACTAGCTACTGAGACCCAGTACTTC
cdr3_aa: CASSTRLATETQYF
v_call: TRBV7-2
clone_size: many
d_call: TRBD2
j_call: TRBJ2-5

cdr3_nt: TGTGCCAGTAGTCTTCCCGGGACAGGGGGCCCAGGTTGGACACCCGGGGAGCTGTTTTTT
cdr3_aa: CASSLPGTGGPGWTPGELFF
v_call: TRBV19
clone_size: .
d_call: TRBD1
j_call: TRBJ2-2

cdr3_nt: TGCAGTGCTAGATCCACCGGGGAGCTGTTTTTT
cdr3_aa: CSARSTGELFF
v_call: TRBV20-1
clone_size: .
d_call: .
j_call: TRBJ2-2

cdr3_nt: TGTGCCAGCAGTAGGGTTTCTGAAGCTTCCTTT
cdr3_aa: CASSRVSEASF
v_call: TRBV6-1
clone_size: .
d_call: .
j_call: TRBJ1-1

cdr3_nt: TGTGCCAGCAGTTACCTCGGGACAGGGGGGCACACTGAAGCTTTCTTT
cdr3_aa: CASSYLGTGGHTEAFF
v_call: TRBV6-6
clone_size: many
d_call: TRBD1
j_call: TRBJ1-1

cdr3_nt: TGTGCCACCAGCAGCGGGTCCCCAATCTATGGCTACACCTTC
cdr3_aa: CATSSGSPIYGYTF
v_call: TRBV15
clone_size: few
d_call: .
j_call: TRBJ1-2

cdr3_nt: TGTGCCAGTAGCCTGGGGGGCCCACTGCCCCAGCATTTT
cdr3_aa: CASSLGGPLPQHF
v_call: TRBV19
clone_size: once
d_call: .
j_call: TRBJ1-5

cdr3_nt: TGTGCCAGCAGCTTGGGACAGGGGGGTCAAGTGCGCAATCAGCCCCAGCATTTT
cdr3_aa: CASSLGQGGQVRNQPQHF
v_call: TRBV5-6
clone_size: .
d_call: TRBD1
j_call: TRBJ1-5

cdr3_nt: TGTGCCAGCAGCCAGACAGGGGGCGGCTATGGCTACACCTTC
cdr3_aa: CASSQTGGGYGYTF
v_call: TRBV27
clone_size: few
d_call: TRBD1
j_call: TRBJ1-2

cdr3_nt: TGTGCCATAGGAACAGGGGTATTGAATGAGCAGTTCTTC
cdr3_aa: CAIGTGVLNEQFF
v_call: TRBV27
clone_size: .
d_call: TRBD1
j_call: TRBJ2-1

cdr3_nt: TGTGCCAGCAGTTATCTTTCGGCCGGGGAGCTGTTTTTT
cdr3_aa: CASSYLSAGELFF
v_call: TRBV6-5
clone_size: few
d_call: .
j_call: TRBJ2-2

cdr3_nt: TGTGCCAGCAGCTTAGTCGCGGCAGATAACACTGAAGCTTTCTTT
cdr3_aa: CASSLVAADNTEAFF
v_call: TRBV7-9
clone_size: many
d_call: .
j_call: TRBJ1-1

cdr3_nt: TGTGCCAGCAGCTTAGGTGGGTTCACGACTAATGAGCAGTTCTTC
cdr3_aa: CASSLGGFTTNEQFF
v_call: TRBV11-1
clone_size: .
d_call: .
j_call: TRBJ2-1

cdr3_nt: TGTGCCAGCAGTTCGCGACTAGGGGGCCTCGATACGCAGTATTTT
cdr3_aa: CASSSRLGGLDTQYF
v_call: TRBV28
clone_size: many
d_call: .
j_call: TRBJ2-3